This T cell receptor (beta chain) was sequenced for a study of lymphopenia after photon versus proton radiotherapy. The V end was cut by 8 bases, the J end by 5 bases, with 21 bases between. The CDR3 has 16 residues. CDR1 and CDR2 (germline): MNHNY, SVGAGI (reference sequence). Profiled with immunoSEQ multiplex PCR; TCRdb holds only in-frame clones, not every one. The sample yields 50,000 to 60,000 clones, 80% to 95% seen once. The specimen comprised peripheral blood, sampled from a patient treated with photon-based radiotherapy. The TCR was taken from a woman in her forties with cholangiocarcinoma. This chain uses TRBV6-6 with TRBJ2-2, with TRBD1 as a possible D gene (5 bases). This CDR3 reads CASGPREQVTTGELFF. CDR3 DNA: TGTGCCAGCGGACCCCGAGAACAGGTTACGACCGGGGAGCTGTTTTTT.